This T cell receptor beta chain was captured by sequencing in a study of blood T cell repertoires in COVID-19. Sequencing used immunoSEQ multiplex PCR; TCRdb keeps in-frame clones, though not all of them. Seen here are roughly 260,000 clones, roughly 90% observed once, and the top ten hold about 11%. The germline gives CDR1 KGHDR, CDR2 SFDVKD. The CDR3 consists of 15 residues. V trimming: 5 bases; J trimming: 12 bases; junction bases outside the gene matches: 6. The sequenced material came from peripheral blood. This TCR was recovered from a young woman with COVID-19, enrolled during active disease. This chain connects TRBV24-1 to TRBJ2-1; 16 bases match TRBD2. The CDR3 region has the DNA TGTGCCACCAGTGTATTCGGGACTAGCGGGGGGGCGCAGTTCTTC. As protein: CATSVFGTSGGAQFF.